These 15 T cell receptor beta chains originate from one sample sequenced in a study of PD-1 blockade in classical Hodgkin lymphoma. Measured with immunoSEQ multiplex PCR; TCRdb has only the in-frame clones, and not every one. The sample lists about 4,200 clones; about four fifths were seen once. Every patient experienced relapse after autologous stem cell transplantation, and brentuximab vedotin exposure varied. This material consisted of peripheral blood mononuclear cells (PBMCs), taken at baseline. These receptors all stem from a human donor with classical Hodgkin lymphoma.

The chain combines TRBV9 with TRBJ2-7, with D perhaps TRBD1 (5 bases). The CDR3 contains 13 residues. V was pared by 4 bases and J by 2 bases, with 10 bases between. The germline V gene encodes CDR1 SGDLS and CDR2 YYNGEE. CDR3 residues: CASSPQGAYEQYF. In DNA, the CDR3 is TGTGCCAGCAGCCCCCAAGGGGCCTACGAGCAGTACTTC.

The gene calls are TRBV11-1 and TRBJ2-7; 9 nucleotides agree with TRBD1. V shed 4 bases and J 2 bases; nucleotides not matched to a gene: 3. The CDR3 runs 14 residues. Germline V gene data show CDR1 as SGHAT and CDR2 as FQDESV (reference sequence). The CDR3 reads CASSSGQGPYEQYF. The CDR3 bases are TGTGCCAGCAGCTCAGGACAGGGGCCCTACGAGCAGTACTTC. Full variable domain (remainder filled in from reference TRBV11-1 and TRBJ2-7): EAEVAQSPRYKITEKSQAVAFWCDPISGHATLYWYRQILGQGPELLVQFQDESVVDDSQLPKDRFSAERLKGVDSTLKIQPAELGDSAMYLCASSSGQGPYEQYFGPGTRLTVT.

This chain uses TRBV27 with TRBJ2-2, with TRBD2 matching over 7 bases. J gave up 7 bases and V 10 bases, and 12 bases lay outside the gene matches. This CDR3 spans 14 amino acids. In germline, CDR1 is MNHEY, CDR2 SMNVEV (reference sequence). DNA for the CDR3: TGTGCCACTACTAGCGAGATTGGGGGCGGGGAGCTGTTTTTT. Its protein product is CATTSEIGGGELFF.

The chain is built from TRBV30 and TRBJ2-6; D is unclear. CDR1 is GTSNPN, CDR2 SVGIG, per germline (reference sequence). The CDR3 covers 14 residues. The V and J ends lost 2 bases and 4 bases respectively, with 9 bases between them. The CDR3 loop is CAWSSVLGANVLTF. As DNA, the CDR3 is TGTGCCTGGAGTAGCGTCTTAGGGGCCAACGTCCTGACTTTC.

The rearrangement links TRBV5-6 to TRBJ1-2; D may be TRBD1 (6 bases). The CDR3 has 13 residues. Trimming pared 4 bases from V and 2 bases from J, leaving 9 bases between. Germline values: CDR1 SGHDT, CDR2 YYEEEE. In DNA, the CDR3 is TGTGCCAGCAGCCCCACAGGGAACTATGGCTACACCTTC. Protein sequence: CASSPTGNYGYTF. The entire variable domain, with the rest obtained from reference TRBV5-6 and TRBJ1-2, is as follows: DAGVTQSPTHLIKTRGQQVTLRCSPKSGHDTVSWYQQALGQGPQFIFQYYEEEERQRGNFPDRFSGHQFPNYSSELNVNALLLGDSALYLCASSPTGNYGYTFGSGTRLTVV.

This clone was picked up a small number of times. The chain carries TRBV11-2 and TRBJ2-1; TRBD2 matches 7 bases. J gave up 1 base and V 5 bases, and 5 bases lay outside the gene matches. Germline values: CDR1 SGHAT, CDR2 FQNNGV. The CDR3 contains 15 residues. CDR3 bases: TGTGCCAGCAGCCCACGGACTAGTTCCTACAATGAGCAGTTCTTC. It specifies CASSPRTSSYNEQFF.

The chain links TRBV5-1 to TRBJ1-1, with a weak D call TRBD1 (5 bases). CDR1 is SGHRS, CDR2 YFSETQ, per germline. V dropped 7 bases and J dropped 2 bases, with 18 bases sitting between them. The CDR3 has 15 residues. The DNA of the CDR3 is TGCGCCAGCTTTAAGGGGCCGGACCTCAACACTGAAGCTTTCTTT. Amino acids: CASFKGPDLNTEAFF.

The chain is built from TRBV27 and TRBJ2-3; TRBD2 aligns across 11 bases. V gave up 4 bases and J gave up 4 bases; unmatched junction bases: 7. The CDR3 length is 16 residues. The germline V gene has CDR1 MNHEY and CDR2 SMNVEV (reference sequence). CDR3 protein: CASSSPLAGESDTQYF. CDR3 bases: TGTGCCAGCAGTTCCCCACTAGCGGGAGAATCAGATACGCAGTATTTT.

The chain joins TRBV11-3 to TRBJ2-7; 9 bases are a match to TRBD1. Trimming took 5 bases from V and 3 from J; bases not matched to a gene: 5. The germline V gene has CDR1 SGHNT and CDR2 YENEEA. The CDR3 sequence is 14 residues long. CDR3 region: CASSQGQGIYEQYF. DNA of the CDR3: TGTGCCAGCAGCCAGGGACAGGGAATCTACGAGCAGTACTTC.

This chain joins TRBV28 and TRBJ2-2; 8 bases are a match to TRBD2. The CDR3 sequence is 15 residues long. Unmatched junction bases numbered 8, after V lost 5 bases and J lost 6 bases. Germline V gives CDR1 MDHEN, CDR2 SYDVKM. In nucleotides, the CDR3 is TGTGCCAGCAGTCTGGAGCGGGAGATCTCCGGGGAGCTGTTTTTT. Its translation: CASSLEREISGELFF.

The CDR3 here is CASSLGDYEQYF. The CDR3 DNA reads TGTGCCAGCAGCTTAGGAGATTACGAGCAGTACTTC. This rearrangement joins TRBV7-8 to TRBJ2-7, with D hard to call. The CDR3 consists of 12 residues. Germline CDR1 is SGHVS and CDR2 is FQNEAQ. V was pared by 1 base and J by 4 bases, with 5 bases between.

The chain combines TRBV28 with TRBJ2-7; D unclear. In germline, CDR1 is MDHEN, CDR2 SYDVKM. With 6 bases removed from V and 1 base from J, the gap between germline ends came to 13 bases. This CDR3 contains 14 residues. CDR3 in amino acids: CASRSRGSSYEQYF. As DNA, the CDR3 is TGTGCCAGCAGATCTAGAGGTAGTTCCTACGAGCAGTACTTC.

The V call is TRBV5-1, the J call TRBJ2-2, with TRBD2 matching over 8 bases. CDR1 is SGHRS, CDR2 YFSETQ, per germline. J gave up 1 base and V 2 bases, and 1 base lay outside the gene matches. The CDR3 is 15 amino acids. CDR3 in amino acids: CASSFTSGNTGELFF. DNA for the CDR3: TGCGCCAGCAGCTTCACTAGCGGGAACACCGGGGAGCTGTTTTTT.

The J gene is TRBJ1-1, the V gene TRBV5-1, with 9 bases fitting TRBD1. The V segment lost 4 bases and the J segment 6 bases; nucleotides outside the gene matches: 10. CDR1 is SGHRS, CDR2 YFSETQ, per germline. The CDR3 consists of 15 residues. CDR3 residues: CASSRLQGAWAEAFF. Here the CDR3 DNA reads TGCGCCAGCAGCCGATTACAGGGGGCTTGGGCTGAAGCTTTCTTT.

The chain is built from TRBV27 and TRBJ2-5; D might be TRBD2 (5 bases). This CDR3 comprises 13 residues. The germline CDR1 and CDR2 sequences are MNHEY and SMNVEV (reference sequence). Trimming left V 6 bases short and J 4 bases short, with 12 bases between. The CDR3 sequence: CASSPRGSETQYF. The CDR3 coding sequence is TGTGCCAGCAGCCCCAGAGGGTCAGAGACCCAGTACTTC.